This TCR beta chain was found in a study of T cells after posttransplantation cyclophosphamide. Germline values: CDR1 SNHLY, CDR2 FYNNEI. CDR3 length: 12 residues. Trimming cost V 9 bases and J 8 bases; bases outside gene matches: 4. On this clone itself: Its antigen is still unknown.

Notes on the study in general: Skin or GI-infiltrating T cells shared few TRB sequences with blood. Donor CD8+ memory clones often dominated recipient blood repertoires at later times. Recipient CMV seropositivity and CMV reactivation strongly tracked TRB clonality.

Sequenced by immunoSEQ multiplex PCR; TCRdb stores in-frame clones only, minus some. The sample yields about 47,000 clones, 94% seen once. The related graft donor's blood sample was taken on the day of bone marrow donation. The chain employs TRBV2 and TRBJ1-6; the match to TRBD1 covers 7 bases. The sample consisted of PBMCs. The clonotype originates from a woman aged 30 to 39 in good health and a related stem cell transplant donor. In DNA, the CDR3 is TGTGCCAGACAGGGGACCGATTCACCCCTCCACTTT. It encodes CARQGTDSPLHF.